The entry that follows covers one T cell receptor beta chain sequence. Its target is unknown. The data stem from a study of a mutant IDH1 vaccine in newly diagnosed glioma. Turning to the study itself: Eight vaccine injections were given to patients in weeks 1, 3, 5, 7, 11, 15, 19 and 23. Vaccine administration was initiated 4-6 weeks following radiotherapy alone, or with temozolomide cycles. Earlier treatment was radiotherapy, temozolomide, or both, with most getting both.

Per the germline V gene, CDR1 is MGHRA and CDR2 is YSYEKL. V dropped 0 bases and J dropped 6; count of bases not matched to a gene: 3. CDR3 length equals 14 residues. The repertoire was sequenced with immunoSEQ multiplex PCR; TCRdb's copy has only in-frame clones and lacks some. This table has roughly 70,000 clones, around 85% appearing once. Described time point: week 11, during vaccination. Topical imiquimod accompanied each vaccine dose, which consisted of 300 ug of mutant IDH1 20-mer peptide. Notes on the study in general: Variations in leading peripheral T cell clonotypes appeared to have no connection with pseudoprogression.

The chain has TRBV4-1 and TRBJ1-2; 8 nucleotides agree with TRBD1. The starting material was PBMCs, obtained from a glioma patient whose treatment included an IDH1 peptide vaccine. The sequence came from a woman in her forties or fifties with glioma. The CDR3 DNA sequence: TGCGCCAGCAGCCAAGAGGACAGGGTCAATGGCTACACCTTC. It translates to CASSQEDRVNGYTF.